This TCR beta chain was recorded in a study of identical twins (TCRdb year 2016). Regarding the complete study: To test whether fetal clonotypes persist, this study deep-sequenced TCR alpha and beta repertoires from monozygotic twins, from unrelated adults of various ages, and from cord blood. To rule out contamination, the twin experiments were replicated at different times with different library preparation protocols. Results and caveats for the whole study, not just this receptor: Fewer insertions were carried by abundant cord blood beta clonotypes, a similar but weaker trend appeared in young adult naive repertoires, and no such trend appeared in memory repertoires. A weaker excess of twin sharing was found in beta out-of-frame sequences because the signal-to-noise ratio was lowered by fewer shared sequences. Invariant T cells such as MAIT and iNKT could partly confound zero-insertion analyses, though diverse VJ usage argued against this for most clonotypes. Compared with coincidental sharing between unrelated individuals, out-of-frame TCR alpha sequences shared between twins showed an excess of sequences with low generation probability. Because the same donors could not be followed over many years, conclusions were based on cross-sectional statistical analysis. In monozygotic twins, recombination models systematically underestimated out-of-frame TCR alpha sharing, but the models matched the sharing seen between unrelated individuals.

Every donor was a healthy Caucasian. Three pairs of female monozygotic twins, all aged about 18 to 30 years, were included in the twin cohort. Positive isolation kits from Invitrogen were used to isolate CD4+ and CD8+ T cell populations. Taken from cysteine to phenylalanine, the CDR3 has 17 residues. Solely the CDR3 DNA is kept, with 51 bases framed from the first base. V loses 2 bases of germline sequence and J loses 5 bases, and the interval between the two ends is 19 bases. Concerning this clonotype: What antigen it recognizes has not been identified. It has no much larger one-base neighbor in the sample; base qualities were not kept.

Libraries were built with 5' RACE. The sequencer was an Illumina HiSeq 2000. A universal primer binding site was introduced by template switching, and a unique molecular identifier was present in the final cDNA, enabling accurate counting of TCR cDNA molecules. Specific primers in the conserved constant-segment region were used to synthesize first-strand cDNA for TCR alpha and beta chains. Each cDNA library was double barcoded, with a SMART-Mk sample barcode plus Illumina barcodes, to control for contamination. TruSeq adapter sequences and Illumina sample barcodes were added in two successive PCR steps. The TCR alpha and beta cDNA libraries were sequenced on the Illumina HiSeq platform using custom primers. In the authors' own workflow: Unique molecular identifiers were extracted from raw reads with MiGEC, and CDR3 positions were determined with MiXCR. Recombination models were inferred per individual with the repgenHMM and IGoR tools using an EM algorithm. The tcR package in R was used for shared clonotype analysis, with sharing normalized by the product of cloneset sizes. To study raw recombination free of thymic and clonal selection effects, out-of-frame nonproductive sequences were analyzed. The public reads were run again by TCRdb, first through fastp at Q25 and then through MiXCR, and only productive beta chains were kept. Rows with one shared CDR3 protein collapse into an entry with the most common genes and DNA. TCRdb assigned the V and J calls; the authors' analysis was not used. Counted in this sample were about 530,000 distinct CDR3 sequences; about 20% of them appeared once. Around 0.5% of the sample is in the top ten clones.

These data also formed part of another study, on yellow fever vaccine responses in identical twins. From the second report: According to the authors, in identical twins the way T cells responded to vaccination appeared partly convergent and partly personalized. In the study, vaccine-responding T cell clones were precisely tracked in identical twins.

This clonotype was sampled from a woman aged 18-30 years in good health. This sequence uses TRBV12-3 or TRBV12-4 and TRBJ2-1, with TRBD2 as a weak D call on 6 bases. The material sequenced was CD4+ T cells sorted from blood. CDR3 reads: CASSLSDLAGTNNEQFF. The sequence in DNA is TGTGCCAGCAGTTTAAGTGATCTGGCGGGAACTAACAATGAGCAGTTCTTC.